Listed below are T cell receptor beta chains from one sample, sequenced in a study of T-cell reconstitution after alpha-beta-depleted transplantation in children. TCRdb processed the PCR reads anew with MiXCR; each CDR3 protein has one entry. Altogether about 230,000 distinct CDR3 sequences are present, 11% being singletons, with the ten largest covering about 28%. Sequencing used PBMCs, obtained before TCRalphabeta/CD19-depleted stem cell transplant. The receptors stem from a child less than two years old with acute myeloid leukemia, due to receive a stem cell transplant. Both conserved end residues are part of each CDR3. The D gene is left open where the match is weak. The size field is filled for only some rows; it gives once, few, many or a size class.

TRBV12-3/TRBV12-4	.	TRBJ2-5	.	CASRNREGAQETQYF	TGTGCCAGCAGGAACAGGGAGGGTGCCCAAGAGACCCAGTACTTC
TRBV29-1	many	TRBJ2-7	.	CSVLGANYEQYF	TGCAGCGTCCTCGGAGCTAACTACGAGCAGTACTTC
TRBV5-1	.	TRBJ2-1	.	CASSFPTEEQFF	TGCGCCAGCAGCTTTCCCACGGAGGAGCAGTTCTTC
TRBV29-1	many	TRBJ2-7	TRBD2	CSVATPGLAGGYEQYF	TGCAGCGTTGCAACCCCCGGACTAGCGGGAGGCTACGAGCAGTACTTC
TRBV20-1	.	TRBJ2-7	.	CSAIPSPGSRQAVSYEQYF	TGCAGTGCTATTCCCAGCCCCGGGTCACGACAGGCGGTGTCCTACGAGCAGTACTTC
TRBV12-3/TRBV12-4	many	TRBJ1-1	.	CASSWGAGEAEAFF	TGTGCCAGCAGCTGGGGCGCAGGGGAGGCTGAAGCTTTCTTT
TRBV29-1	many	TRBJ2-1	.	CCSKQGWDNEQFF	TGCTGTTCGAAACAGGGATGGGACAATGAGCAGTTCTTC
TRBV7-2	many	TRBJ2-1	.	CASSLTANNEQFF	TGTGCCAGCAGCTTAACAGCCAACAATGAGCAGTTCTTC
TRBV29-1	many	TRBJ2-7	TRBD1	CSVSTGWSYEQYF	TGCAGCGTTTCGACAGGGTGGAGCTACGAGCAGTACTTC
TRBV12-5	many	TRBJ2-3	.	CASGLRGAEDTQYF	TGTGCTAGTGGTTTGAGGGGGGCAGAAGATACGCAGTATTTT
TRBV5-1	many	TRBJ1-1	.	CASSRPQPDEAFF	TGCGCCAGCAGCCGTCCCCAACCCGATGAAGCTTTCTTT
TRBV20-1	.	TRBJ2-1	TRBD2	CSASTGLAGNEQFF	TGCAGTGCTAGTACGGGACTAGCGGGGAATGAGCAGTTCTTC
TRBV7-6	few	TRBJ2-3	.	CASFGRDTDTQYF	TGTGCCAGCTTTGGTCGGGACACAGATACGCAGTATTTT
TRBV19	few	TRBJ1-5	.	CASNQQGGQPQHF	TGTGCCAGTAACCAACAGGGAGGACAGCCCCAGCATTTT
TRBV5-1	many	TRBJ2-5	TRBD2	CASSLGVAGGNRHQETQYF	TGCGCCAGCAGCTTGGGCGTGGCGGGAGGGAACAGGCACCAAGAGACCCAGTACTTC
TRBV28	few	TRBJ2-3	TRBD2	CASSLGTSGHTDTQYF	TGTGCCAGCAGTTTAGGGACTAGCGGCCATACAGATACGCAGTATTTT
TRBV5-1	many	TRBJ1-1	.	CASSFEGGTEAFF	TGCGCCAGCAGCTTTGAGGGGGGGACTGAAGCTTTCTTT
TRBV24-1	few	TRBJ2-1	.	CATSDWRAGGLNEQFF	TGTGCCACCAGTGATTGGCGCGCCGGAGGGCTGAATGAGCAGTTCTTC
TRBV20-1	many	TRBJ2-1	TRBD2	CSASIVRGGYNEQFF	TGCAGTGCTAGCATTGTCCGGGGGGGATACAATGAGCAGTTCTTC
TRBV5-1	many	TRBJ1-1	.	CASTSRDLNTEAFF	TGCGCCAGCACCTCCCGGGACCTAAACACTGAAGCTTTCTTT
TRBV20-1	many	TRBJ1-6	TRBD1	CSALSPGQGGSPLHF	TGCAGTGCTCTAAGCCCGGGACAGGGAGGTTCACCCCTCCACTTT
TRBV10-3	many	TRBJ2-7	.	CGKGGVYEQYF	TGTGGAAAGGGGGGGGTATACGAGCAGTACTTC
TRBV29-1	.	TRBJ1-2	TRBD1	CSVGDSVPFYGYTF	TGCAGCGTTGGGGACAGCGTTCCCTTTTATGGCTACACCTTC
TRBV30	many	TRBJ2-1	TRBD2	CAWKASGIYEQFF	TGTGCCTGGAAGGCTAGCGGGATCTATGAGCAGTTCTTC
TRBV7-2	many	TRBJ1-3	.	CASSIGSGNTIYF	TGTGCCAGCAGCATCGGCTCTGGAAACACCATATATTTT
TRBV5-1	many	TRBJ1-1	TRBD1	CASRSGGLNTEAFF	TGCGCCAGCCGGTCAGGGGGCTTAAACACTGAAGCTTTCTTT
TRBV7-2	few	TRBJ2-2	TRBD2	CASSQTGTRDTGELFF	TGTGCCAGCAGCCAGACCGGGACTAGAGACACCGGGGAGCTGTTTTTT
TRBV30	many	TRBJ1-1	.	CAWSVYDVGEAFF	TGTGCCTGGAGTGTATACGACGTGGGTGAAGCTTTCTTT
TRBV7-3	.	TRBJ2-5	TRBD2	CASSLSSGGAETQYF	TGTGCCAGCAGCTTAAGTAGCGGGGGGGCAGAGACCCAGTACTTC
TRBV10-3	many	TRBJ2-5	.	CAISESLKRTAYQETQYF	TGTGCCATCAGTGAGTCTTTAAAGAGGACAGCCTATCAAGAGACCCAGTACTTC
TRBV7-3	once	TRBJ2-3	.	CASSPGGGGDTQYF	TGTGCCAGCAGCCCAGGGGGCGGGGGAGATACGCAGTATTTT
TRBV5-1	many	TRBJ1-1	TRBD1	CASSFSPTAGGITEAFF	TGCGCCAGCAGCTTTAGTCCGACGGCAGGGGGGATCACTGAAGCTTTCTTT
TRBV12-3/TRBV12-4	.	TRBJ2-7	TRBD2	CASSFTSGGEQYF	TGTGCCAGCAGTTTCACGTCGGGGGGGGAGCAGTACTTC
TRBV4-2	many	TRBJ2-7	.	CASSHRDISYEQYF	TGTGCCAGCAGCCACCGGGACATCTCCTACGAGCAGTACTTC
TRBV4-2	.	TRBJ2-1	TRBD2	CASSHSGAKLAAYNEQFF	TGTGCCAGCAGCCATTCGGGGGCTAAACTAGCGGCCTACAATGAGCAGTTCTTC
TRBV4-2	many	TRBJ2-7	.	CASSTGGDEQYF	TGTGCCAGCAGCACTGGGGGAGACGAGCAGTACTTC
TRBV7-9	many	TRBJ2-1	.	CASSPHQEQASRFF	TGTGCCAGCAGCCCCCACCAAGAACAGGCCTCGAGGTTCTTC
TRBV11-2	many	TRBJ2-3	.	CASRLGYGRVSTDTQYF	TGTGCCAGCAGACTAGGGTATGGCCGAGTTAGCACAGATACGCAGTATTTT
TRBV5-1	many	TRBJ2-1	TRBD1	CASSSQTGYSEQFF	TGCGCCAGCAGCTCTCAGACAGGGTACAGTGAGCAGTTCTTC
TRBV11-3	few	TRBJ2-1	TRBD2	CASSPGTSGRNEQFF	TGTGCCAGCAGCCCTGGGACTAGCGGGAGGAATGAGCAGTTCTTC
TRBV20-1	many	TRBJ2-1	TRBD2	CSARDITSGTNEQFF	TGCAGTGCTAGAGATATAACTAGCGGTACCAATGAGCAGTTCTTC
TRBV11-1	many	TRBJ2-1	.	CASSLVGAAPRSYNEQFF	TGTGCCAGCAGCTTAGTGGGGGCAGCGCCCCGCTCCTACAATGAGCAGTTCTTC
TRBV7-9	many	TRBJ1-2	.	CASSLLTTFYGYTF	TGTGCCAGCAGCTTGCTGACCACTTTCTATGGCTACACCTTC
TRBV3-1	.	TRBJ2-1	TRBD2	CATSQNVAGGPLDNEQFF	TGTGCCACCAGCCAGAACGTAGCGGGAGGGCCGTTGGACAATGAGCAGTTCTTC
TRBV5-1	many	TRBJ1-5	.	CASSLEAEGVYQPQHF	TGCGCCAGCAGCTTGGAGGCAGAGGGGGTTTACCAGCCCCAGCATTTT
TRBV30	.	TRBJ1-2	.	CAWSPHMRGYTF	TGTGCCTGGAGCCCTCATATGAGAGGCTACACCTTC
TRBV11-3	many	TRBJ2-3	TRBD2	CASSFAGGPNTQYF	TGTGCCAGCAGCTTCGCGGGAGGGCCGAATACGCAGTATTTT
TRBV20-1	many	TRBJ1-4	.	CSARVIPGTGREKLFF	TGCAGTGCTAGAGTCATTCCCGGGACTGGAAGGGAAAAACTGTTTTTT